This TCR beta chain was observed in a study of blood T cells in healthy people across ages. Background on the study: With template switching, about one barcoded beta molecule was captured per two T cells.

This clonotype was observed a few times. Its antigen is unknown. Findings and caveats of the study: Diversity of TCR beta per million T cells declined in a roughly linear way with age.

Primed by a sample-barcoded 5' primer and a J-beta primer mix, a second PCR proceeded for about 7 to 11 cycles. Each cDNA was tagged by a template-switch adaptor containing 12 random nucleotides. A minimum of 2.5 million CDR3-containing paired-end reads was obtained for each sample. In TCRdb, the 5' RACE reads were re-called with MiXCR into one record per CDR3 protein. This table holds about 760,000 distinct CDR3 sequences, approximately 60% found once. This CDR3 is built from 12 residues. V lost 6 bases and J lost 12, with 15 bases in between. Sequenced: blood. The sequence came from a man between 40 and 49 years old in good health. V usage is TRBV12-3 or TRBV12-4 and J usage is TRBJ2-1; D not certain. Here the CDR3 DNA reads TGTGCCAGCAGGCCCGCCAGGTCACTGCAGTTCTTC. Protein product: CASRPARSLQFF.